These 5 T cell receptor beta chains came from one sample sequenced in a study of blood T cell repertoires in COVID-19. Measured with immunoSEQ multiplex PCR; TCRdb has only the in-frame clones, and not every one. In the table there are hundreds of thousands of clones, roughly nine tenths of which are singletons. The sequencing input was PBMCs or T cells enriched from blood (not recorded which). The receptors were gathered from a man between 18 and 35 years old who had recovered from COVID-19.

The chain is built from TRBV30 and TRBJ2-7; D ambiguous. The CDR3 is 11 amino acids. V lost 2 bases and J lost 4, with 6 bases in between. Germline-derived CDR1 and CDR2 are GTSNPN and SVGIG (reference sequence). DNA for the CDR3: TGTGCCTGGAGTCGCAGGTACGAGCAGTACTTC. Its protein product is CAWSRRYEQYF.

This clone appeared once. V is TRBV30 and J is TRBJ2-7; TRBD1 agrees at 7 bases. The CDR3 is 15 residues long. CDR1 GTSNPN and CDR2 SVGIG come from the germline V gene (reference sequence). With V trimmed by 4 bases and J by 2 bases, 11 bases remained unmatched. The CDR3 spells CAWTGQALGTYEQYF. The CDR3 region has the DNA TGTGCCTGGACCGGACAGGCCCTCGGGACCTACGAGCAGTACTTC.

This chain joins TRBV7-8 and TRBJ2-1; no firm D call. CDR3 length: 13 amino acids. Trimming took 0 bases from V and 5 from J, leaving 5 bases between them. The germline gives CDR1 SGHVS, CDR2 FQNEAQ. CDR3 DNA sequence: TGTGCCAGCAGCTTAGCTTATAACAATGAGCAGTTCTTC. Translating gives CASSLAYNNEQFF.

The rearrangement joins TRBV6-2 or TRBV6-3 to TRBJ2-4; D is possibly TRBD2 (6 bases). This CDR3 region has 17 residues. CDR1 and CDR2 (germline): MNHEY, SVGEGT. V was shortened by 2 bases and J by 6 bases, with 20 bases between the two germline ends. The DNA of the CDR3 is TGTGCCAGCAGTTACCGTAAGCGGATTCAGGGAGGAAACATTCAGTACTTC. Encoded protein: CASSYRKRIQGGNIQYF.

This chain uses TRBV18 with TRBJ1-1; TRBD1 aligns across 7 bases. The CDR3 is 15 amino acids. V lost 0 bases to trimming and J lost 1 base; unmatched junction nucleotides: 2. In germline, CDR1 is KGHSH, CDR2 LQKENI. Here the CDR3 reads CASSPPGTENTEAFF. The CDR3 coding sequence is TGTGCCAGCTCACCACCGGGGACAGAGAACACTGAAGCTTTCTTT. Full variable domain (remainder filled in from reference TRBV18 and TRBJ1-1): NAGVMQNPRHLVRRRGQEARLRCSPMKGHSHVYWYRQLPEEGLKFMVYLQKENIIDESGMPKERFSAEFPKEGPSILRIQQVVRGDSAAYFCASSPPGTENTEAFFGQGTRLTVV.